These 3 T cell receptor beta chains were all obtained from the same sample, sequenced in a study of T-cell reconstitution after alpha-beta-depleted transplantation in children. TCRbeta library construction was performed incorporating unique molecular identifiers. MiXCR, run by TCRdb on the PCR reads, gives a single entry per CDR3 protein. This sample has roughly 120,000 distinct CDR3 sequences, with about 23% found just once. Sequenced material: PBMCs, mostly from graft donor cells, taken 180 days after TCRalphabeta/CD19-depleted stem cell transplant. The receptors stem from a male patient aged 2-15 years who had a stem cell transplant for chronic granulomatous disease, so the T cells may come from the graft donor.

At least ten counts were recorded for this clonotype. The chain links TRBV7-9 to TRBJ2-1; D call uncertain. The CDR3 covers 13 residues. CDR1 SEHNR and CDR2 FQNEAQ come from the germline V gene (reference sequence). Trimming took 5 bases from V and 5 from J, leaving 10 bases between them. CDR3: CASSPFSNNEQFF. The DNA of the CDR3 is TGTGCCAGCAGCCCATTTTCAAACAATGAGCAGTTCTTC. Variable domain in full (rest from reference TRBV7-9 and TRBJ2-1): DTGVSQNPRHKITKRGQNVTFRCDPISEHNRLYWYRQTLGQGPEFLTYFQNEAQLEKSRLLSDRFSAERPKGSFSTLEIQRTEQGDSAMYLCASSPFSNNEQFFGPGTRLTVL.

Only one count was recorded for this clonotype. The chain employs TRBV20-1 and TRBJ2-2, with 7 bases lining up with TRBD2. The CDR3 length is 11 residues. From germline, CDR1 is DFQATT and CDR2 SNEGSKA (reference sequence). With 6 bases clipped from V and 7 bases from J, the junction kept 2 bases outside the gene matches. The CDR3 loop reads CSAGRGGELFF. The DNA of the CDR3 is TGCAGTGCGGGGAGGGGCGGGGAGCTGTTTTTT.

The chain is built from TRBV12-3 or TRBV12-4 and TRBJ2-1, with 8 positions matching TRBD2. V shed 4 bases, J shed 1 base, and the junction held 15 bases outside the gene matches. There are 19 residues in the CDR3. In nucleotides, the CDR3 is TGTGCCAGCAGTTCTCGGGGAAATAGCGGGGCCATTTCCTACAATGAGCAGTTCTTC. Amino acid sequence: CASSSRGNSGAISYNEQFF.